The 14 T cell receptor beta chains below all came from one sample that was sequenced in a study of CD4 T cells in relation to SARS-CoV-2 and coronaviruses. Their antigens are not known. The assay was immunoSEQ multiplex PCR, and TCRdb's table has in-frame clones only and misses some. The data contain tens of thousands of clones, 77% of them singletons. Sequencing input: memory CD4+ T cells from PBMCs, cultured in vitro. The receptors here all came from an adult with COVID-19.

The rearrangement joins TRBV6-5 to TRBJ2-3; the D gene could be TRBD1 or TRBD2 (5 bases each). The length of the CDR3 is 15 residues. Germline V gives CDR1 MNHEY, CDR2 SVGAGI. The V end was cut by 8 bases, the J end by 1 base, with 16 bases between. CDR3 region: CASQGTGTGTDTQYF. The CDR3, as DNA: TGTGCCAGCCAAGGCACCGGGACGGGCACAGATACGCAGTATTTT.

J is TRBJ2-3 and V is TRBV11-2; 8 nucleotides agree with TRBD2. Germline V gene lookup returns CDR1 SGHAT and CDR2 FQNNGV. The CDR3 runs to 14 residues. Germline trimming cut 5 bases from V and 4 bases from J; bases unmatched to any gene: 5. CDR3 nucleotides: TGTGCCAGCAGCGGAGGGACTAGGTCAGATACGCAGTATTTT. Encoded protein: CASSGGTRSDTQYF.

CDR3 coding DNA: TGTGCCAGCATCGACAGGGCCCCCAATGAGCAGTTCTTC. It specifies CASIDRAPNEQFF. The chain employs TRBV28 and TRBJ2-1; 7 bases agree with TRBD1. Unmatched junction bases numbered 6, after V lost 7 bases and J lost 6 bases. Germline assignment: CDR1 MDHEN and CDR2 SYDVKM. This CDR3 comprises 13 residues.

This rearrangement joins TRBV28 to TRBJ2-5; unclear D gene. Germline V CDR1 and CDR2: MDHEN, SYDVKM. The V and J ends lost 6 bases and 2 bases respectively, with 4 bases between them. The CDR3 is made up of 11 amino acids. The CDR3 is CASSLQETQYF. The CDR3 bases are TGTGCCAGCAGCTTACAAGAGACCCAGTACTTC.

The genes are TRBV6-6 and TRBJ2-2; 8 bases are shared with TRBD2. V lost 5 bases to trimming and J lost 2 bases; unmatched junction nucleotides: 4. This CDR3 is built from 15 residues. The germline V gene has CDR1 MNHNY and CDR2 SVGAGI (reference sequence). Written as DNA, the CDR3 is TGTGCCAGCAGTCCTACTAGCGGTAACACCGGGGAGCTGTTTTTT. It codes for CASSPTSGNTGELFF.

This chain connects TRBV6-5 to TRBJ2-2; D may correspond to TRBD1 or TRBD2 (6 bases each). Germline CDR1 is MNHEY and CDR2 is SVGAGI. V lost 3 bases and J lost 4, with 9 bases in between. The CDR3 consists of 14 residues. This CDR3 is CASSYKGGTGELFF. In DNA form, the CDR3 reads TGTGCCAGCAGTTATAAGGGGGGCACCGGGGAGCTGTTTTTT.

The DNA of the CDR3 is TGTGCCACCGACGGCGATCTGGGGGATACGCAGTATTTT. Its translation is CATDGDLGDTQYF. This sequence joins TRBV10-3 and TRBJ2-3; D is unclear. The CDR3 runs to 13 residues. CDR1 and CDR2 (germline): ENHRY, SYGVKD. Trimming stripped 10 bases from V and 6 bases from J, with 17 bases between.

The chain is built from TRBV6-2 or TRBV6-3 and TRBJ2-7; 16 bases agree with TRBD2. Germline loops: CDR1 MNHEY, CDR2 SVGEGT. The CDR3 contains 16 residues. With V trimmed by 5 bases and J by 4 bases, 5 bases remained unmatched. Here the CDR3 DNA reads TGTGCCAGCAGTACCCCGGGACTAGCGGGAGGGTACGAGCAGTACTTC. Residues: CASSTPGLAGGYEQYF.

V usage is TRBV7-9 and J usage is TRBJ2-7, with 10 bases aligning to TRBD1. Germline values: CDR1 SEHNR, CDR2 FQNEAQ (reference sequence). V trimming: 5 bases; J trimming: 4 bases; junction bases outside the gene matches: 8. The CDR3 spans 15 residues. The CDR3 DNA reads TGTGCCAGCAGCGACGTACCGGGACAGGGGTACGAGCAGTACTTC. The encoded protein is CASSDVPGQGYEQYF.

The chain is built from TRBV28 and TRBJ1-5; D uncertain. Germline V gene data show CDR1 as MDHEN and CDR2 as SYDVKM. Trimming cost V 2 bases and J 7 bases, with 9 bases left between them. The CDR3 runs 13 residues. Written as DNA, the CDR3 is TGTGCCAGCAGTTTAATCGGGAGCCAGCCCCAGCATTTT. Translating gives CASSLIGSQPQHF.

The chain carries TRBV2 and TRBJ1-2; D is unclear. Germline V gene data show CDR1 as SNHLY and CDR2 as FYNNEI. The CDR3 loop spans 14 amino acids. The V end lost 6 bases, the J end lost 7 bases, and 18 bases lay between the germline ends. The CDR3 spells CASRPTFLSFGYTF. The DNA of the CDR3 is TGTGCCAGCAGACCAACCTTTTTGAGCTTTGGCTACACCTTC.

The table lists this clone with a count of one. V and J are TRBV6-2 or TRBV6-3 and TRBJ2-7; D is ambiguous. There are 15 residues in the CDR3. The ends were cut back, 5 bases at V and 2 bases at J, with 16 bases in the middle. Germline V lookup: CDR1 MNHEY, CDR2 SVGEGT. CDR3 loop: CASSPRPARTYEQYF. CDR3 bases: TGTGCCAGCAGTCCGCGCCCTGCTAGAACCTACGAGCAGTACTTC.

This clone has just one count. V and J are TRBV19 and TRBJ2-5; weak D call: TRBD1 (7 bases). In germline, CDR1 is LNHDA, CDR2 SQIVND (reference sequence). CDR3 length: 15 residues. V was clipped by 3 bases and J by 0 bases, with 11 bases between them. CDR3 protein: CASSMIRGDQETQYF. CDR3 bases: TGTGCCAGTAGTATGATCAGGGGGGACCAAGAGACCCAGTACTTC.

This chain joins TRBV20-1 and TRBJ1-5, with D unclear. Germline CDR1 and CDR2: DFQATT and SNEGSKA (reference sequence). This CDR3 contains 13 residues. Trimming left V 3 bases short and J 0 bases short, with 6 bases between. The CDR3 nucleotides are TGCAGTGCTAGTTTGGATAGCAATCAGCCCCAGCATTTT. Translated: CSASLDSNQPQHF.